This T cell receptor beta chain was profiled in a study of long-term antiretroviral therapy in people with HIV. All donors provided no fewer than one pre-ART and no fewer than two post-ART PBMC samples. V lost 7 bases and J lost 6, with 19 bases in between. Germline CDR1 is MNHNY and CDR2 is SVGAGI (reference sequence). There are 14 residues in the CDR3. At survey level, the immunoSEQ assay was run in its v3.0 version. The method was immunoSEQ multiplex PCR; TCRdb's version includes in-frame clones alone and lacks a portion of them. Among over 25,000 clones listed, about 97% were seen once. The sequence was collected from a man aged 25 to 40 with HIV. The V gene is TRBV6-6, the J gene TRBJ2-7; tentative D call: TRBD2 (5 bases). Sequencing was performed on unsorted PBMCs, taken 7.6 years after starting antiretroviral therapy. CDR3 in amino acids: CASKAVPGRGEQYF. The CDR3 DNA is TGTGCCAGCAAAGCGGTCCCTGGCCGTGGCGAGCAGTACTTC.